This T cell receptor beta chain was sequenced in a study of technical replicates of blood from a few donors. Germline CDR1 and CDR2: SGHVS and FQNEAQ. The CDR3 loop spans 14 amino acids. Trimming pared 4 bases from V and 7 bases from J, leaving 17 bases between. Sequencing was performed with immunoSEQ multiplex PCR; in TCRdb, only in-frame clones are kept and a portion is missing. The sample lists 80,000 or so clones, approximately 94% occurring once. The sequencing sample was made of T cells isolated from PBMCs. The clonotype was recovered from a human donor in good health. This sequence joins TRBV7-8 and TRBJ2-7, with D perhaps matching TRBD2 (6 bases). The CDR3 loop reads CASSSGTVVGEQYF. The CDR3 DNA reads as TGTGCCAGCAGCTCCGGGACTGTGGTGGGGGAGCAGTACTTC.